Described below is a single T cell receptor (beta chain) sequence and its context. The data derive from a study of PD-1 blockade in classical Hodgkin lymphoma. The length of the CDR3 is 14 residues. The germline gives CDR1 SGHTA, CDR2 FQGNSA. Between the trimmed V and J ends, which lost 4 bases and 6 bases, there was a span of 16 bases. Sequencing was performed with immunoSEQ multiplex PCR; in TCRdb, only in-frame clones are kept and a portion is missing. The repertoire consists of around 41,000 clones, with about 65% occurring once and the leading ten covering roughly 2.8%. Each patient's relapse followed autologous stem cell transplantation, and brentuximab vedotin exposure varied.

This TCR was recovered from a human donor with classical Hodgkin lymphoma. The chain joins TRBV7-2 to TRBJ2-7; tentative D call: TRBD1 (6 bases). The specimen was peripheral blood mononuclear cells (PBMCs), collected before the second cycle of nivolumab. The CDR3 coding sequence is TGTGCCAGCAGCTATACAGGGTTGAGAACCGAGCAGTACTTC. It codes for CASSYTGLRTEQYF. The whole variable domain, filled in from reference TRBV7-2 and TRBJ2-7, reads GAGVSQSPSNKVTEKGKDVELRCDPISGHTALYWYRQSLGQGLEFLIYFQGNSAPDKSGLPSDRFSAERTGGSVSTLTIQRTQQEDSAVYLCASSYTGLRTEQYFGPGTRLTVT.